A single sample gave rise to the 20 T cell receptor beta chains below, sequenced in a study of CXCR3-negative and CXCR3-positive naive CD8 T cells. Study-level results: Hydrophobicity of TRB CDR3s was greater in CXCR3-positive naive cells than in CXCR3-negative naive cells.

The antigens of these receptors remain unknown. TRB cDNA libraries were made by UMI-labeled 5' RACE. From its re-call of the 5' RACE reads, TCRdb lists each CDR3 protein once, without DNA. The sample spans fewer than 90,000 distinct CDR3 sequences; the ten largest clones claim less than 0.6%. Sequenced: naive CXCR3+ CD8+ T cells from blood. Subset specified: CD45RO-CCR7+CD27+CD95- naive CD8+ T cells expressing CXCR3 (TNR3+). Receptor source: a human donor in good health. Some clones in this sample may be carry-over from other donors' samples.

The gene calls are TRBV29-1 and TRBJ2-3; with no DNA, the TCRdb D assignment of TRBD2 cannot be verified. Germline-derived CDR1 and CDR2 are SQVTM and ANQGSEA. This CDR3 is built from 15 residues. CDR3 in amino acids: CSTPGLAGNTDTQYF.

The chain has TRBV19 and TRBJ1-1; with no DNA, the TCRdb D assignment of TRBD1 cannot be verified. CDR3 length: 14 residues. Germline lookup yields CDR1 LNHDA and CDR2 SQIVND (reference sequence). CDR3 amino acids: CASSMGQMNTEAFF. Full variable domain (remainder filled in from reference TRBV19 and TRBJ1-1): DGGITQSPKYLFRKEGQNVTLSCEQNLNHDAMYWYRQDPGQGLRLIYYSQIVNDFQKGDIAEGYSVSREKKESFPLTVTSAQKNPTAFYLCASSMGQMNTEAFFGQGTRLTVV.

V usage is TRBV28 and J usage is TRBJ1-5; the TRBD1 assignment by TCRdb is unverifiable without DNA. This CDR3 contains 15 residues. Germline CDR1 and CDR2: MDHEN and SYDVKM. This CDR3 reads CASSPHPGAREPQHF.

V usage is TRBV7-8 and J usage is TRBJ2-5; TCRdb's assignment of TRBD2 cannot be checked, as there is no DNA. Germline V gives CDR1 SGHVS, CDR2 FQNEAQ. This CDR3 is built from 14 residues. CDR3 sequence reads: CASSLSWLAKTQYF.

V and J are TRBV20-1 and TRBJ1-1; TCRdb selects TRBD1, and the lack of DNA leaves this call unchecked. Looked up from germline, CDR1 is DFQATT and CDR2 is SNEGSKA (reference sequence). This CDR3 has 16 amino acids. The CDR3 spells CSAREEGQGDVWGAFF.

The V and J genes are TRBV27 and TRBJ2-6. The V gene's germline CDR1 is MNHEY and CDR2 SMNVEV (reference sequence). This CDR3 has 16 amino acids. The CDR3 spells CASSLSRGSGANVLTF. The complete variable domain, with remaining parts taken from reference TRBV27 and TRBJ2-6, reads EAQVTQNPRYLITVTGKKLTVTCSQNMNHEYMSWYRQDPGLGLRQIYYSMNVEVTDKGDVPEGYKVSRKEKRNFPLILESPSPNQTSLYFCASSLSRGSGANVLTFGAGSRLTVL.

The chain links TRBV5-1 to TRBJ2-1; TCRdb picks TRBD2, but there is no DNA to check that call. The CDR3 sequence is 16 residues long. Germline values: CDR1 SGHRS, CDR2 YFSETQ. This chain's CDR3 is CASAWTSGSSANEQFF. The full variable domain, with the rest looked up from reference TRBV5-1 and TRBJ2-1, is KAGVTQTPRYLIKTRGQQVTLSCSPISGHRSVSWYQQTPGQGLQFLFEYFSETQRNKGNFPGRFSGRQFSNSRSEMNVSTLELGDSALYLCASAWTSGSSANEQFFGPGTRLTVL.

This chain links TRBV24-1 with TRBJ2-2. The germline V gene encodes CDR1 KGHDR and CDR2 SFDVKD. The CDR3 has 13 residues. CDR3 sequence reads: CATSDFYTGELFF.

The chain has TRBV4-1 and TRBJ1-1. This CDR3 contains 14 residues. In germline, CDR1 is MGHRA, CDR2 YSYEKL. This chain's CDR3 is CASSQVSANTEAFF.

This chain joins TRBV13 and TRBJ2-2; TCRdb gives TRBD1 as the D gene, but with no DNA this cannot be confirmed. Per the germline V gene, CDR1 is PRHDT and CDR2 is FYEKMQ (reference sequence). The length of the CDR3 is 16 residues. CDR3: CASSLRGQGGTGELFF.

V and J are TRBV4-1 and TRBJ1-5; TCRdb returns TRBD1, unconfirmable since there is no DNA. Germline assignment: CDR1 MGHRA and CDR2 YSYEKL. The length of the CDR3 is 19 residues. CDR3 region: CASSQGTTGTGVRNQPQHF.

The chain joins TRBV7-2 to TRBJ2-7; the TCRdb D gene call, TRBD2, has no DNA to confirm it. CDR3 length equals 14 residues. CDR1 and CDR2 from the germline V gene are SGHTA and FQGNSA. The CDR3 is CASSFTSGGYEQYF.

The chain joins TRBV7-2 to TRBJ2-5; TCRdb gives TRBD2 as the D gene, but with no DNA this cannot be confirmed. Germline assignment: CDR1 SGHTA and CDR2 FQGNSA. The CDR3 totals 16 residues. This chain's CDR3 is CASSLVWRGPIETQYF.

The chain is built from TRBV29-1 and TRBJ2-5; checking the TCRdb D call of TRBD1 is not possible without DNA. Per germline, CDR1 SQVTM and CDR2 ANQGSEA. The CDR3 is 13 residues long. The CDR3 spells CSVEVGGWETQYF.

CDR3 amino acids: CASGWDLAGGPQETQYF. The V gene is TRBV5-1, the J gene TRBJ2-5; no DNA is available, so the TRBD2 call from TCRdb remains unchecked. This CDR3 region has 17 residues. Germline assignment: CDR1 SGHRS and CDR2 YFSETQ.

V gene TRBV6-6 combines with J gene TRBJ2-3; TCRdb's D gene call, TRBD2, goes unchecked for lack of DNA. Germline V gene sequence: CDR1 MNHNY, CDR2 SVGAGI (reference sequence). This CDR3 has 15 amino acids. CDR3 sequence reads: CASSYRGEVTDTQYF.

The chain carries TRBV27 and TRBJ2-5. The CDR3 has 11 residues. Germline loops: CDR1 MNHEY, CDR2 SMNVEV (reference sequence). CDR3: CASIAGETQYF.

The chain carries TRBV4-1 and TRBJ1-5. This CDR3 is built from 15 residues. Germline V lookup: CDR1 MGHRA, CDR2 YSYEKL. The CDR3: CASSQDLGVRQPQHF.

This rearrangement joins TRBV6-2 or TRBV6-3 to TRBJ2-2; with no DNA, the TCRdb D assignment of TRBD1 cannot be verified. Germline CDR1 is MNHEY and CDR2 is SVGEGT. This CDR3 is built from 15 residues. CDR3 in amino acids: CASSTDYTPGGELFF.

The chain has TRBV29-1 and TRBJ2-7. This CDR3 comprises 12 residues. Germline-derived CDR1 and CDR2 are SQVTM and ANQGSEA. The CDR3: CSVEESRYEQYF.